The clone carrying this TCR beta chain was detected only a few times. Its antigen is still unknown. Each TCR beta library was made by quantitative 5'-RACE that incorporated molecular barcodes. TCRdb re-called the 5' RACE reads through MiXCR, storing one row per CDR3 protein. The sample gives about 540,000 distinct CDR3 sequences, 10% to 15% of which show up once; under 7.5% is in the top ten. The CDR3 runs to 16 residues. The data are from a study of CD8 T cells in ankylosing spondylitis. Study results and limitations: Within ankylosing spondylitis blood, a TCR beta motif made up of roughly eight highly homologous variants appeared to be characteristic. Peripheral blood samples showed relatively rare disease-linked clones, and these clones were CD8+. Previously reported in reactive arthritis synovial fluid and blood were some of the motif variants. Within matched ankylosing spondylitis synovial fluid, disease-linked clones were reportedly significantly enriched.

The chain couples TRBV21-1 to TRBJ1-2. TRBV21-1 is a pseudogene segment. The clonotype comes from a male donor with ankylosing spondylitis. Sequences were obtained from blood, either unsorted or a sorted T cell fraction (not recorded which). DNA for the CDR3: TGTGCCAGCAGCAATCCTCTGACAAGACTTAACTATGGCTACACCTTC. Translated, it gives CASSNPLTRLNYGYTF.